The 13 T cell receptor beta chains below come from one sample, sequenced in a study of blood T cell repertoires in COVID-19. Generated by immunoSEQ multiplex PCR, the TCRdb table keeps only in-frame clones and is missing some. The profile shows over 130,000 clones, roughly 80% of them singletons. Sequenced input: peripheral blood. Source of these receptors: a woman over 75 with acute or convalescent COVID-19.

The chain employs TRBV11-2 and TRBJ2-3, with TRBD1 matching over 10 bases. The length of the CDR3 is 15 residues. Germline V gene lookup returns CDR1 SGHAT and CDR2 FQNNGV. Trimming cost V 4 bases and J 1 base; bases outside gene matches: 2. The CDR3 region has the DNA TGTGCCAGCAGCTCAGACAGGGGGCGCACAGATACGCAGTATTTT. This sequence encodes CASSSDRGRTDTQYF.

The chain has TRBV11-2 and TRBJ1-2; 8 bases map to TRBD1. Trimming at V came to 1 base and at J to 5 bases, leaving 3 bases not matched to a gene. The CDR3 covers 14 residues. Germline-derived CDR1 and CDR2 are SGHAT and FQNNGV. The DNA for the CDR3 is TGTGCCAGCAGCTTAGGGACAGGGCAGTATGGCTACACCTTC. It codes for CASSLGTGQYGYTF.

The rearrangement links TRBV9 to TRBJ2-3; D is possibly TRBD2 (6 bases). The germline V gene has CDR1 SGDLS and CDR2 YYNGEE. The V gene lost 1 base and the J gene lost 2 bases, with 8 bases spanning the gap. The CDR3 runs 14 residues. DNA for the CDR3: TGTGCCAGCAGCGTAAGGAGGGACACAGATACGCAGTATTTT. Translation: CASSVRRDTDTQYF.

The chain has TRBV9 and TRBJ1-1; D perhaps matches TRBD1 (6 bases). The CDR3 spans 16 residues. V lost 4 bases and J lost 10, with 26 bases in between. Germline loops: CDR1 SGDLS, CDR2 YYNGEE. The CDR3 loop reads CASSLTTMAGASGAFF. In DNA form, the CDR3 reads TGTGCCAGCAGCCTGACTACTATGGCGGGGGCATCAGGAGCTTTCTTT.

The J gene is TRBJ2-3, the V gene TRBV18; D is ambiguous. There are 13 residues in the CDR3. Per the germline V gene, CDR1 is KGHSH and CDR2 is LQKENI. Trimming removed 3 bases from V and 0 bases from J, with 4 bases in between. The CDR3 spells CASSPSSTDTQYF. The CDR3, as DNA: TGTGCCAGCTCACCGAGTAGCACAGATACGCAGTATTTT.

CDR3 bases: TGCGCCAGCAGCCAGGGACAGAACACAGATACGCAGTATTTT. Its protein is CASSQGQNTDTQYF. The J gene is TRBJ2-3, the V gene TRBV5-1, with 7 positions matching TRBD1. Germline values: CDR1 SGHRS, CDR2 YFSETQ. With 4 bases clipped from V and 2 bases from J, the junction kept 4 bases outside the gene matches. The CDR3 runs 14 residues. The entire variable domain, with the rest obtained from reference TRBV5-1 and TRBJ2-3, is as follows: KAGVTQTPRYLIKTRGQQVTLSCSPISGHRSVSWYQQTPGQGLQFLFEYFSETQRNKGNFPGRFSGRQFSNSRSEMNVSTLELGDSALYLCASSQGQNTDTQYFGPGTRLTVL.

This chain links TRBV19 with TRBJ2-7; D gene unclear. The CDR3 runs to 14 residues. With 11 bases removed from V and 4 bases from J, the gap between germline ends came to 21 bases. Germline V gene data show CDR1 as LNHDA and CDR2 as SQIVND (reference sequence). The CDR3 reads CALSVLPLYYEQYF. The DNA of the CDR3 is TGTGCCCTCTCGGTCCTACCCCTGTATTACGAGCAGTACTTC.

J is TRBJ1-1 and V is TRBV15; 7 nucleotides line up with TRBD1. The length of the CDR3 is 16 residues. The V gene's germline CDR1 is LNHNV and CDR2 YYDKDF (reference sequence). After removal of 0 bases from V and 0 bases from J, the junction contained 4 bases not matched to a gene. The chain's CDR3 is CATSRDDDRVNTEAFF. Written as DNA, the CDR3 is TGTGCCACCAGCAGAGACGACGACAGGGTGAACACTGAAGCTTTCTTT.

A single count supports this clone. V usage is TRBV23-1 and J usage is TRBJ1-1; 8 nucleotides align to TRBD1. TRBV23-1 is treated as an ORF (open reading frame) with a function not yet certain. Trimming at V came to 6 bases and at J to 10 bases, leaving 10 bases not matched to a gene. This CDR3 is built from 13 residues. CDR3 loop: CASRDRDCRGAFF. CDR3 DNA: TGCGCCAGCAGGGACAGGGACTGTCGTGGAGCTTTCTTT.

This clone was seen a handful of times. This sequence joins TRBV7-2 and TRBJ2-7; D unresolved. CDR3 length: 13 amino acids. The V end lost 5 bases, the J end lost 5 bases, and 13 bases lay between the germline ends. CDR1 SGHTA and CDR2 FQGNSA come from the germline V gene. The CDR3 bases are TGTGCCAGCAGCCGCAAGGCCCAGGACGAGCAGTACTTC. It codes for CASSRKAQDEQYF.

The chain combines TRBV20-1 with TRBJ2-3; TRBD2 matches at 16 bases. Per germline, CDR1 DFQATT and CDR2 SNEGSKA (reference sequence). This CDR3 is built from 17 residues. V was clipped by 3 bases and J by 3 bases; unmatched bases: 6. The CDR3 coding sequence is TGCAGTGCTAGTTTGGGACTAGCGGGAGGGGGTACAGATACGCAGTATTTT. Translated: CSASLGLAGGGTDTQYF.

The V and J genes are TRBV18 and TRBJ1-4; D gene ambiguous. V lost 2 bases to trimming and J lost 4 bases, with 8 bases between them. This CDR3 is 14 amino acids long. Germline V gene data show CDR1 as KGHSH and CDR2 as LQKENI. The CDR3 here is CASSPNGDNEKLFF. The DNA of the CDR3 is TGTGCCAGCTCACCAAACGGGGATAATGAAAAACTGTTTTTT. Complete variable domain (other parts from reference TRBV18 and TRBJ1-4): NAGVMQNPRHLVRRRGQEARLRCSPMKGHSHVYWYRQLPEEGLKFMVYLQKENIIDESGMPKERFSAEFPKEGPSILRIQQVVRGDSAAYFCASSPNGDNEKLFFGSGTQLSVL.

The rearrangement links TRBV5-4 to TRBJ1-1; 8 positions agree with TRBD1. The CDR3 covers 16 residues. The germline V gene has CDR1 SGHNT and CDR2 YYREEE (reference sequence). Trimming at V came to 0 bases and at J to 1 base, leaving 5 bases not matched to a gene. CDR3 residues: CASSLGLTGANTEAFF. CDR3 DNA sequence: TGTGCCAGCAGCTTGGGGTTGACAGGGGCGAACACTGAAGCTTTCTTT.